This TCR beta chain was captured in a study of T cell responses to AZD1222 COVID-19 vaccine. Findings of the study overall: Clonal diversity was possibly underestimated; the donors were predominantly white British and more often female.

Germline V gene lookup returns CDR1 SGHTA and CDR2 FQGNSA. CDR3 length: 13 amino acids. V lost 2 bases and J lost 5, with 9 bases in between. Assay used: immunoSEQ multiplex PCR; TCRdb lists only in-frame clones, some missing. The profile shows roughly 150,000 clones, 80% to 95% of them singletons. Concerning this clone: Antigen: not known.

The V call is TRBV7-2, the J call TRBJ2-5; no definite D call. The sample here was peripheral blood, taken 28 days after the second AZD1222 dose. The receptor was derived from an adult who received the AZD1222 COVID-19 vaccine. The CDR3 bases are TGTGCCAGCAGCTTAAAGTTTGCGGAGACCCAGTACTTC. It translates to CASSLKFAETQYF.